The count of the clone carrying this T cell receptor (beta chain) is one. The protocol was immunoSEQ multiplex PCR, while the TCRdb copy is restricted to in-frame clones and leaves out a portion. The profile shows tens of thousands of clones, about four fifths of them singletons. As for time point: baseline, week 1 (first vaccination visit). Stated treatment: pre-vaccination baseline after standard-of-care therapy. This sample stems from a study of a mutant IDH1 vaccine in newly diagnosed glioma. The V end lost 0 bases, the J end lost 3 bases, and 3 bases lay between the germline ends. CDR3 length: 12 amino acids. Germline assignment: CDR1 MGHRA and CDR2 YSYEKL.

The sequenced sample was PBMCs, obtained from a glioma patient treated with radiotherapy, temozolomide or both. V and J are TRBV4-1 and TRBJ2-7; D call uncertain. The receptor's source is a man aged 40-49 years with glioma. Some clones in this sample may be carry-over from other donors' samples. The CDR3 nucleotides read TGCGCCAGCAGCCAAGACAGCTACGAGCAGTACTTC. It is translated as CASSQDSYEQYF.